A selection of T cell receptor beta chains follows, all from one sample in a study of blood T cell repertoires in COVID-19. TCRdb keeps only in-frame clones here, not all; method: immunoSEQ multiplex PCR. Of about 78,000 clones listed, 84% are singletons. The sample was peripheral blood. The receptor source for this set is a man aged 45-65 years with acute or convalescent COVID-19. Both conserved end residues are part of each CDR3. The order of the fields is J gene, CDR3 length, clone size, D gene, V gene, CDR3 DNA, CDR3 protein. D genes are given only for firm matches. Only part of the rows carry a size: once, few, many, or a class if the clone is expanded.

>TRBJ2-2|15|once|NA|TRBV24-1
TGTGCCACCAGTGTAGGTTCGGGGTACACCGGGGAGCTGTTTTTT
CATSVGSGYTGELFF
>TRBJ1-5|12|NA|NA|TRBV30
TGTGCCTGGATGTCACCCGGTGGGCCCCAGCATTTT
CAWMSPGGPQHF
>TRBJ2-7|13|NA|NA|TRBV7-9
TGTGCCAGCAGGGCTCAAACCTCCTACGAGCAGTACTTC
CASRAQTSYEQYF
>TRBJ2-2|16|NA|NA|TRBV9
TGTGCCAGCAGCCCTAGGGACATCCCGAACACCGGGGAGCTGTTTTTT
CASSPRDIPNTGELFF
>TRBJ2-1|14|NA|NA|TRBV27
TGTGCCAGCAGCCGCGGTCGGCGGTACAATGAGCAGTTCTTC
CASSRGRRYNEQFF
>TRBJ1-5|16|NA|NA|TRBV13
TGTGCCAGCAGCTTGAGGCAGGGAGGGGGCAATCAGCCCCAGCATTTT
CASSLRQGGGNQPQHF
>TRBJ2-5|12|many|NA|TRBV4-1
TGCGCCAGCAGCCAGCGCCGGGAGACCCAGTACTTC
CASSQRRETQYF
>TRBJ2-7|14|few|TRBD1|TRBV7-9
TGTGCCAGCAGCGATACGGACAGGGGTCGCGAGCAGTACTTC
CASSDTDRGREQYF
>TRBJ1-1|14|NA|TRBD1|TRBV5-1
TGCGCCAGCAGTTACAGGGGCTCGGACACTGAAGCTTTCTTT
CASSYRGSDTEAFF
>TRBJ2-7|15|NA|TRBD2|TRBV19
TGTGCCAGTAGTATAGCTAGCGGGAGGACCTACGAGCAGTACTTC
CASSIASGRTYEQYF
>TRBJ1-2|16|NA|TRBD1|TRBV4-1
TGCGCCAGCAGCCAGCCCCGGGACAGAGTTAACTATGGCTACACCTTC
CASSQPRDRVNYGYTF
>TRBJ2-1|16|NA|TRBD2|TRBV4-1
TGCGCCAGCAGCCAAGCCCGCACCGGGGGGTACAATGAGCAGTTCTTC
CASSQARTGGYNEQFF
>TRBJ2-1|15|NA|TRBD2|TRBV19
TGTGCCAGTAGTACCGTACTAGCGGGATTTTATGAGCAGTTCTTC
CASSTVLAGFYEQFF
>TRBJ2-2|15|NA|NA|TRBV18
TGTGCCAGCTCACCAACTACCGCGAACACCGGGGAGCTGTTTTTT
CASSPTTANTGELFF
>TRBJ1-2|15|NA|NA|TRBV9
TGTGCCAGCAGCGTAGCTCCCCAGGGTTTCTATGGCTACACCTTC
CASSVAPQGFYGYTF
>TRBJ2-6|17|NA|TRBD1|TRBV9
TGTGCCAGCAGCGACCGACAGGGGACCTCTGGGGCCAACGTCCTGACTTTC
CASSDRQGTSGANVLTF
>TRBJ1-2|12|NA|NA|TRBV18
TGTGCCAGCTCACCAGGTACCGGGGGCTACACCTTC
CASSPGTGGYTF
>TRBJ2-5|13|NA|NA|TRBV5-6
TGTGCCAGCAGCGTGGGCGGAAAAGAGACCCAGTACTTC
CASSVGGKETQYF
>TRBJ2-1|16|NA|NA|TRBV4-1
TGCGCCAGCAGCCCGTACCCCTCCGGCGGCGAGAACGAGCAGTTCTTC
CASSPYPSGGENEQFF
>TRBJ1-1|13|NA|TRBD1|TRBV10-3
TGTGCCTCCCGACAGGGGCCGAACACTGAAGCTTTCTTT
CASRQGPNTEAFF
>TRBJ2-3|17|NA|TRBD2|TRBV11-2
TGTGCCAGCAGCTCCCTTAGCGGGAGGGTCTACACAGATACGCAGTATTTT
CASSSLSGRVYTDTQYF
>TRBJ1-2|14|NA|NA|TRBV3-1/TRBV3-2
TGTGCCAGCAGCCAAGAAATAGCTAACTATGGCTACACCTTC
CASSQEIANYGYTF
>TRBJ2-3|14|NA|TRBD2|TRBV6-2/TRBV6-3
TGTGCCAGCAGTTATGTAAGCGGGAGCCGGTCGCAGTATTTT
CASSYVSGSRSQYF
>TRBJ1-1|15|NA|TRBD1|TRBV28
TGTGCCAGCAGCCATAAGGGACAGATGAACACTGAAGCTTTCTTT
CASSHKGQMNTEAFF
>TRBJ1-2|13|NA|TRBD1|TRBV12-3/TRBV12-4
TGTGCCAGCAGTCCCGGGACAGCCTATGGCTACACCTTC
CASSPGTAYGYTF
>TRBJ1-6|14|NA|NA|TRBV25-1
TGTGCCAGCACCGCATCAGGACCAAGGGGTCCCCTCCACTTT
CASTASGPRGPLHF
>TRBJ2-7|15|few|TRBD1|TRBV9
TGTGCCAGCAGCGTAGCACCGGGACAGACCTACGAGCAGTACTTC
CASSVAPGQTYEQYF
>TRBJ2-7|13|NA|TRBD1|TRBV18
TGTGCCAGCTCACCGCAGGGGGCCTACGAGCAGTACTTC
CASSPQGAYEQYF
>TRBJ2-3|14|once|NA|TRBV5-1
TGCGCCAGCAGCTTGGCACTTGCCACAGATACGCAGTATTTT
CASSLALATDTQYF
>TRBJ2-7|11|NA|NA|TRBV23-1
TGCGCCAGCAGTCTTTGGACAATCGAGTACTTC
CASSLWTIEYF
>TRBJ2-7|14|once|TRBD2|TRBV7-9
TGTGCCAGCAGCTTGCGGGGGAGCCCCTACGAGCAGTACTTC
CASSLRGSPYEQYF